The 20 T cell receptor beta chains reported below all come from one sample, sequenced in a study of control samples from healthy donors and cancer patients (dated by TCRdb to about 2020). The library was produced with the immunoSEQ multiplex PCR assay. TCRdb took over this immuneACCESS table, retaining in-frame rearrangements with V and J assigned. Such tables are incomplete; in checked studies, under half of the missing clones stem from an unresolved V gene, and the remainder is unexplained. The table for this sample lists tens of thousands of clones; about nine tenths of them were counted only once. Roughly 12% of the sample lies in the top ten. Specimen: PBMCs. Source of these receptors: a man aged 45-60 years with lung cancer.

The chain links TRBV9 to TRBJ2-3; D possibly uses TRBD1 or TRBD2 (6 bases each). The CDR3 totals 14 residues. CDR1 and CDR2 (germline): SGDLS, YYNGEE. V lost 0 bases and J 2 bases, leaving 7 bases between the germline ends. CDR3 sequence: CASSVAGATDTQYF. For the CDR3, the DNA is TGTGCCAGCAGCGTAGCGGGGGCCACAGATACGCAGTATTTT. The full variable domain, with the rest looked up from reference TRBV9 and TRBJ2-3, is DSGVTQTPKHLITATGQRVTLRCSPRSGDLSVYWYQQSLDQGLQFLIQYYNGEERAKGNILERFSAQQFPDLHSELNLSSLELGDSALYFCASSVAGATDTQYFGPGTRLTVL.

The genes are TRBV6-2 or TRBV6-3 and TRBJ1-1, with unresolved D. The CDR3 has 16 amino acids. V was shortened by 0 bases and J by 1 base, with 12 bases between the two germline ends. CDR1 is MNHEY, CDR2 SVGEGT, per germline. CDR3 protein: CASSYSSLAGNTEAFF. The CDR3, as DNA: TGTGCCAGCAGTTACTCCTCTTTAGCAGGGAACACTGAAGCTTTCTTT.

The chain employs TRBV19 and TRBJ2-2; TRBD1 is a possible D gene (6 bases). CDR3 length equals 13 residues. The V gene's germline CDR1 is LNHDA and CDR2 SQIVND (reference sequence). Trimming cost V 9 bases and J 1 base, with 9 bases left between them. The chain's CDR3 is CARQTGNTGELFF. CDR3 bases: TGTGCCAGGCAGACAGGGAACACCGGGGAGCTGTTTTTT. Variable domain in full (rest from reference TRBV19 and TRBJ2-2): DGGITQSPKYLFRKEGQNVTLSCEQNLNHDAMYWYRQDPGQGLRLIYYSQIVNDFQKGDIAEGYSVSREKKESFPLTVTSAQKNPTAFYLCARQTGNTGELFFGEGSRLTVL.

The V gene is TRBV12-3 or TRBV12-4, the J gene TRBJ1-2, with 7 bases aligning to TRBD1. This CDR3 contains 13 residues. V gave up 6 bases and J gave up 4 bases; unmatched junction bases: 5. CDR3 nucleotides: TGTGCCAGCAGCCCCGGGACAGCCTATGGCTACACCTTC. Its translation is CASSPGTAYGYTF.

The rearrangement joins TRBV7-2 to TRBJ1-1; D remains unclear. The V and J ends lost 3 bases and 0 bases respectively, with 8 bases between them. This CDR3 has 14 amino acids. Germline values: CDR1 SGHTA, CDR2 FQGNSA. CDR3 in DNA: TGTGCCAGCAGCTTGAGTCAGCTGAACACTGAAGCTTTCTTT. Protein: CASSLSQLNTEAFF.

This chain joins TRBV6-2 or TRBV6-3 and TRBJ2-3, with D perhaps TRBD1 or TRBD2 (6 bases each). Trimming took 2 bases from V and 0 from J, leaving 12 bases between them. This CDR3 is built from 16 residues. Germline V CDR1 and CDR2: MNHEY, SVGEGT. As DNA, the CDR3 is TGTGCCAGCAGTTACGGGGGGCAGGATAGCACAGATACGCAGTATTTT. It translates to CASSYGGQDSTDTQYF.

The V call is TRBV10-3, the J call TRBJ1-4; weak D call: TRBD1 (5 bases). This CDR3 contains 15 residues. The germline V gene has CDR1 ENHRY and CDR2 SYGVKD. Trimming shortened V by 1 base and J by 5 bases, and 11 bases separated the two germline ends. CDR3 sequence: CAISEFQGANEKLFF. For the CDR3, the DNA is TGTGCCATCAGTGAGTTCCAGGGTGCCAATGAAAAACTGTTTTTT.

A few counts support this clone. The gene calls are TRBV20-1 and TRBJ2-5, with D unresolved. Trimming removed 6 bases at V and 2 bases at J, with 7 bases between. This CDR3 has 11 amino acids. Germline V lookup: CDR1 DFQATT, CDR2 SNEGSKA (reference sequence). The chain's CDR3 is CSAGKQETQYF. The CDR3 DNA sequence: TGCAGTGCCGGAAAGCAAGAGACCCAGTACTTC.

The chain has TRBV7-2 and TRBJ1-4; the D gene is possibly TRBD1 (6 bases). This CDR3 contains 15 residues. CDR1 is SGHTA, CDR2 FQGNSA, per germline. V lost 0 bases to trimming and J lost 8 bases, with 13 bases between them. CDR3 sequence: CASSLAGGLGEKLFF. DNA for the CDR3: TGTGCCAGCAGCTTAGCTGGGGGCTTGGGCGAAAAACTGTTTTTT.

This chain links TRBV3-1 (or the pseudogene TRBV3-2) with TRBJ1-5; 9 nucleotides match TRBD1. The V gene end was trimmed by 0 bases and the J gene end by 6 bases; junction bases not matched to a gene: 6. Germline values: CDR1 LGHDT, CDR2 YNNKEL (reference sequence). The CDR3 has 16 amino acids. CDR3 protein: CASSQDRDRVTQPQHF. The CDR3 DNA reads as TGTGCCAGCAGCCAAGATCGGGACAGGGTAACTCAGCCCCAGCATTTT.

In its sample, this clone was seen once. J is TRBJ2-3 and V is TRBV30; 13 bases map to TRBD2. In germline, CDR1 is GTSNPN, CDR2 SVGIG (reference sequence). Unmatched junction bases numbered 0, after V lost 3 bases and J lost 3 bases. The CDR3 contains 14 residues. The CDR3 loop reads CAWRTSGGTDTQYF. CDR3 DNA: TGTGCCTGGAGGACTAGCGGGGGGACAGATACGCAGTATTTT.

The CDR3 DNA is TGTGCCAGTAGTACGAACTTAAGGGGGGTGAGAGCCACCGGGGAGCTGTTTTTT. Protein: CASSTNLRGVRATGELFF. V usage is TRBV19 and J usage is TRBJ2-2, with D perhaps given as TRBD1 or TRBD2 (6 bases each). Deletions cut 4 bases from V and 4 bases from J, with 22 bases between. Germline CDR1 reads LNHDA; CDR2 reads SQIVND (reference sequence). The CDR3 length is 18 residues.

CDR3: CASSVAPGQINSPLHF. The DNA of the CDR3 is TGTGCCAGCAGCGTAGCTCCGGGACAAATAAATTCACCCCTCCACTTT. V gene TRBV9 combines with J gene TRBJ1-6; a weak D match, TRBD1 (6 bases). This CDR3 is 16 amino acids long. The ends were cut back, 0 bases at V and 7 bases at J, with 14 bases in the middle. The V gene's germline CDR1 is SGDLS and CDR2 YYNGEE.

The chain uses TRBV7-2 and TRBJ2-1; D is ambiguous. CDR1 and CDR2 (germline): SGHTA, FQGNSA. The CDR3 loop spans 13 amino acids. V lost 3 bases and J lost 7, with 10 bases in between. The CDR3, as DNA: TGTGCCAGCAGCTTCCTCTTACGTAATGAGCAGTTCTTC. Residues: CASSFLLRNEQFF. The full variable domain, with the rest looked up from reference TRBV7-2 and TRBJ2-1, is GAGVSQSPSNKVTEKGKDVELRCDPISGHTALYWYRQSLGQGLEFLIYFQGNSAPDKSGLPSDRFSAERTGGSVSTLTIQRTQQEDSAVYLCASSFLLRNEQFFGPGTRLTVL.

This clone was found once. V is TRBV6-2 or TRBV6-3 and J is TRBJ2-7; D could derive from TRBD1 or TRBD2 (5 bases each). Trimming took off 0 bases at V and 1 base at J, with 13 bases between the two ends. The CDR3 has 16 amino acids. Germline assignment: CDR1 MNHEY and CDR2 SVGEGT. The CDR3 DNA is TGTGCCAGCAGTTACTCAGGGGACCCCGTTTCCTACGAGCAGTACTTC. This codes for CASSYSGDPVSYEQYF.

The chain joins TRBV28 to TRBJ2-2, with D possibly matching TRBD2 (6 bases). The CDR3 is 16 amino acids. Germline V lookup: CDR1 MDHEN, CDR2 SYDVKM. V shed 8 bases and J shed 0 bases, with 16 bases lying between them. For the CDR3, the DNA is TGTGCCAGCTCCGTCGGCGGGGCGACGAACACCGGGGAGCTGTTTTTT. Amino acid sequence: CASSVGGATNTGELFF.

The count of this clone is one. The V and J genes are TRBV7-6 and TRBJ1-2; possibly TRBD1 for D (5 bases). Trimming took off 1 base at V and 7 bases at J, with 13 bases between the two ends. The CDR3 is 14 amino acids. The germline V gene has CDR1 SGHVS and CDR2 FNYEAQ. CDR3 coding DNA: TGTGCCAGCAGCTTAGAGGTAATGGGGGTTGGCTACACCTTC. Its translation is CASSLEVMGVGYTF.

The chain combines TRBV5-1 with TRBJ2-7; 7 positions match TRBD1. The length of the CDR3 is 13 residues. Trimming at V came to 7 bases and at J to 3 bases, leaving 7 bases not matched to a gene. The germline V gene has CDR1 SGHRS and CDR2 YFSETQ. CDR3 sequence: CASAAGDSYEQYF. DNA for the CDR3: TGCGCCAGCGCGGCAGGGGACAGCTACGAGCAGTACTTC.

CDR3 protein: CASSLRGGEFYNEQFF. As DNA, the CDR3 is TGTGCCAGTAGTCTCCGGGGGGGGGAATTCTACAATGAGCAGTTCTTC. The rearrangement joins TRBV19 to TRBJ2-1; TRBD2 matches 8 bases. The V segment lost 5 bases and the J segment 3 bases; nucleotides outside the gene matches: 9. Germline V gene data show CDR1 as LNHDA and CDR2 as SQIVND (reference sequence). The CDR3 consists of 16 residues.

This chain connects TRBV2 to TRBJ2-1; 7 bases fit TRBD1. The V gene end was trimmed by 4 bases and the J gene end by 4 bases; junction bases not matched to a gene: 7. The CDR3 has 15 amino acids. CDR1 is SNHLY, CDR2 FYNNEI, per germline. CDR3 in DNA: TGTGCCAGCAGTGCCGGGACAGCGAATTACAATGAGCAGTTCTTC. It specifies CASSAGTANYNEQFF.